Listed below are T cell receptor beta chains from one sample, sequenced in a study of T cell changes during pregnancy in multiple sclerosis. The assay was immunoSEQ multiplex PCR, and TCRdb's table has in-frame clones only and misses some. The data contain about 69,000 clones, roughly nine tenths of them singletons. Source: CD4+ T cells from peripheral blood mononuclear cells, taken in the third trimester of pregnancy. The receptors were gathered from a female donor in good health, enrolled as a control in a pregnancy study. Each CDR3 is given with its conserved first and last residue.

>TRBV11-1|TRBJ2-3
CASSLGVGGPDTQYF
>TRBV28|TRBJ1-4
CASSLGQGYNEKLFF
>TRBV30|TRBJ2-3
CAWGQGPDTQYF
>TRBV6-6|TRBJ1-4
CASSYWFGGGEKLFF
>TRBV19|TRBJ2-1
CASGGQSSYNEQFF
>TRBV4-3|TRBJ1-1
CASSHSTWGGAAIEAFF
>TRBV30|TRBJ1-6
CAWSVEDFMSPLHF
>TRBV2|TRBJ1-5
CASRRSEGRSNQPQHF
>TRBV4-1|TRBJ1-5
CASSRPGAFGQPQHF
>TRBV5-1|TRBJ2-7
CASSEGQLTYEQYF
>TRBV5-5|TRBJ2-5
CASSSQTAPGAGETQYF
>TRBV18|TRBJ1-5
CASSPGEGNQPQHF
>TRBV30|TRBJ2-7
CAWSVGTVDYEQYF
>TRBV19|TRBJ2-5
CASRYTGTGRYQETQYF
>TRBV5-1|TRBJ2-2
CASSLDRNTGELFF
>TRBV9|TRBJ2-3
CASSVDLGPYPTDTQYF
>TRBV18|TRBJ1-3
CASSPGTAGNTIYF
>TRBV19|TRBJ2-5
CASSRGSGGMYQETQYF
>TRBV19|TRBJ1-3
CASEDTGAGNTIYF
>TRBV14|TRBJ1-5
CASSHLPAGIQHF
>TRBV11-2|TRBJ2-2
CASSPTNTGELFF
>TRBV5-6|TRBJ1-6
CASSLERGRGWDNSPLHF
>TRBV12-2|TRBJ1-1
CASRLASDNDSTEAFF
>TRBV7-3|TRBJ2-3
CASSRNSGGGTDTQYF
>TRBV5-5|TRBJ2-1
CASSLASGGAYNEQFF
>TRBV7-9|TRBJ2-5
CASSPGLVGTQYF
>TRBV4-3|TRBJ2-5
CASSRDRGQETQYF
>TRBV6-6|TRBJ2-7
CASSYSRYRAYEQYF
>TRBV5-8|TRBJ1-2
CASSSGQGYGYTF
>TRBV5-6|TRBJ1-3
CASSLLRNSGNTIYF
>TRBV7-9|TRBJ1-4
CASSFSPTGKLFF
>TRBV6-5|TRBJ2-2
CASSYSSGRDTGELFF
>TRBV4-2|TRBJ1-1
CASSQETVNTEAFF
>TRBV2|TRBJ1-2
CASSPRDTYGYTF
>TRBV28|TRBJ1-5
CASSKGPAAGSNQPQHF
>TRBV11-2|TRBJ1-1
CASSTQREAFF
>TRBV18|TRBJ1-2
CASSHPGQGGYGYTF
>TRBV6-6|TRBJ2-6
CASTELWAGANVLTF
>TRBV15|TRBJ1-2
CATSRDPREDYGYTF
>TRBV7-2|TRBJ2-5
CASSLAPRGGASETQYF
>TRBV10-2|TRBJ1-6
CASSDWQARGSPLHF
>TRBV11-3|TRBJ1-6
CASSFSDYNSPLHF
>TRBV5-5|TRBJ2-7
CASSRDRGTYEQYF
>TRBV7-2|TRBJ1-2
CASSLVGQGAGYGYTF
>TRBV7-2|TRBJ2-2
CASSSQGAHLTGELFF
>TRBV14|TRBJ1-1
CASSQARWGGTFF
>TRBV6-5|TRBJ2-1
CASRQGPYNEQFF
>TRBV6-5|TRBJ2-4
CASSYGGEGPKAIQYF
>TRBV5-4|TRBJ2-1
CASSYGTSAASRYNEQFF
>TRBV6-5|TRBJ1-1
CASRSAVGPGAFF
>TRBV7-9|TRBJ2-4
CASSWPSGPNIQYF
>TRBV11-3|TRBJ1-1
CASSLRQGPGSEAFF
>TRBV29-1|TRBJ1-2
CSVGGPPNTF
>TRBV19|TRBJ2-7
CASSIRETAYEQYF
>TRBV14|TRBJ1-1
CASSQFTTGASSTEAFF
>TRBV4-3|TRBJ1-6
CASSLKRDVRNSPLHF
>TRBV7-3|TRBJ1-2
CASSRATSGGRGGYTF
>TRBV7-2|TRBJ1-3
CASSSQLGSGNTIYF
>TRBV6-5|TRBJ1-3
CASTRTGIGNTIYF
>TRBV18|TRBJ1-2
CASSPPLAGWDGYTF